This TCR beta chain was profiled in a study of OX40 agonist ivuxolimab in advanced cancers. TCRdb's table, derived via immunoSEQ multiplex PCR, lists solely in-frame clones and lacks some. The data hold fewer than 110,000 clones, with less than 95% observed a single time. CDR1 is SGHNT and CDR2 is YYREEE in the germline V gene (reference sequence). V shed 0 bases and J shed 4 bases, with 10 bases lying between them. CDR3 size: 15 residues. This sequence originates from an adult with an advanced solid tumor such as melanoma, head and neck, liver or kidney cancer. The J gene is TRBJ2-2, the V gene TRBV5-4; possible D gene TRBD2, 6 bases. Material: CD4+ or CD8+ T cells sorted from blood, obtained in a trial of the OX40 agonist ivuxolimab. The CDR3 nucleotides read TGTGCCAGCAGCTTGGCGGGGGTAGGCACCGGGGAGCTGTTTTTT. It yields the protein CASSLAGVGTGELFF.